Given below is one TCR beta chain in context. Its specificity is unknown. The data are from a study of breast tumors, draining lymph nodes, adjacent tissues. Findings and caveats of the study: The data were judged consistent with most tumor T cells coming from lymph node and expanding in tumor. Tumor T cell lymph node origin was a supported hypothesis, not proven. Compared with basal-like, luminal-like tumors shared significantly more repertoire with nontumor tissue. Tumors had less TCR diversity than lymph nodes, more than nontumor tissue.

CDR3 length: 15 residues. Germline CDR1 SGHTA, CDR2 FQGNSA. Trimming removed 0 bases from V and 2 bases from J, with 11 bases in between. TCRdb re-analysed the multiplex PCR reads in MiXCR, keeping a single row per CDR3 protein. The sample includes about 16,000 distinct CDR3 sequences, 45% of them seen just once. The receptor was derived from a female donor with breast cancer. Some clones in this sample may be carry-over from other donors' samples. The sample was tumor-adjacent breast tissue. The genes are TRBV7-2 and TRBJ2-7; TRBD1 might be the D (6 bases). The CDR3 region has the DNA TGTGCCAGCAGCTTAGCGGGGGCTGAGACCTACGAGCAGTACTTC. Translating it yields CASSLAGAETYEQYF.